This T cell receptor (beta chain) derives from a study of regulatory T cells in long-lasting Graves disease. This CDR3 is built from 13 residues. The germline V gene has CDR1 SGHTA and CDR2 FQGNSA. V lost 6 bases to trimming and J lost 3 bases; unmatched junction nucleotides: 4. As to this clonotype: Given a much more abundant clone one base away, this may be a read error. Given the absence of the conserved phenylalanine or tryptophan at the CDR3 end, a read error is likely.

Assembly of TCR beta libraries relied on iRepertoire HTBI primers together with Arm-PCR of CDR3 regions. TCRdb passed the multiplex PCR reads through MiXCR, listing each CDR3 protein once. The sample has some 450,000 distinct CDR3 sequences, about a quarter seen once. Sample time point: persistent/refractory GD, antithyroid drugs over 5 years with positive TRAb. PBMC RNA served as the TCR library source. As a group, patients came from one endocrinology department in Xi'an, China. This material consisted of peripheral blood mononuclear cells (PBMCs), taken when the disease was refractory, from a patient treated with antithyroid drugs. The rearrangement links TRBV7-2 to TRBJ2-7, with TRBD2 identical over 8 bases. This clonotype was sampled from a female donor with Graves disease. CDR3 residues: CASSPGTSYEQYL. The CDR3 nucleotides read TGTGCCAGCAGTCCCGGGACTAGCTACGAGCAGTACCTC.